The 27 T cell receptor beta chains reported below all come from one sample, sequenced in a study of sequential checkpoint blockade in melanoma. Indicated treatment: randomized to nivolumab then ipilimumab (arm A) or the reverse (arm B). Repertoires were generated with immunoSEQ multiplex PCR, while TCRdb's copy carries only in-frame clones and drops some. The sample yields some 18,000 clones, over 70% seen once. The sequencing used CD8+ T cells sorted from blood (inferred from file names), collected from a patient given nivolumab and ipilimumab in sequence. The receptor set was obtained from a human donor with melanoma.

The sample holds a few counts of this clone. The chain uses TRBV7-2 and TRBJ2-7, with 9 bases that match TRBD1. Per germline, CDR1 SGHTA and CDR2 FQGNSA. The length of the CDR3 is 14 residues. Germline trimming cut 5 bases from V and 4 bases from J; bases unmatched to any gene: 6. Here the CDR3 reads CASSRNRGLYEQYF. The CDR3 nucleotides read TGTGCCAGCAGCCGAAACAGGGGGCTATACGAGCAGTACTTC.

This chain connects TRBV6-4 to TRBJ1-2; D is perhaps TRBD1 (6 bases). Trimming left V 4 bases short and J 8 bases short, with 8 bases between. CDR3 length: 11 amino acids. Germline V gives CDR1 MRHNA, CDR2 SNTAGT. The CDR3 region has the DNA TGTGCCAGCAGTGGGGGGGGCGGCTACACCTTC. This sequence encodes CASSGGGGYTF.

This rearrangement joins TRBV9 to TRBJ2-7; 9 bases align to TRBD2. Germline V gives CDR1 SGDLS, CDR2 YYNGEE. CDR3 size: 15 residues. Germline trimming cut 4 bases from V and 0 bases from J; bases unmatched to any gene: 5. The CDR3 DNA reads TGTGCCAGCAGCCCGACTAGCGGAGACTCCTACGAGCAGTACTTC. Protein sequence: CASSPTSGDSYEQYF.

The chain combines TRBV18 with TRBJ2-7, with TRBD2 as a possible D gene (6 bases). V lost 5 bases and J 2 bases, leaving 16 bases between the germline ends. Germline loops: CDR1 KGHSH, CDR2 LQKENI. The CDR3 totals 15 residues. The CDR3 here is CASSGTEGSAYEQYF. The CDR3 region has the DNA TGTGCCAGCTCAGGGACGGAGGGGTCGGCCTACGAGCAGTACTTC.

The chain employs TRBV11-2 and TRBJ2-3; D is perhaps TRBD2 (6 bases). The V end was cut by 1 base, the J end by 1 base, with 18 bases between. CDR3 size: 18 residues. The V gene's germline CDR1 is SGHAT and CDR2 FQNNGV. CDR3 sequence: CASSLGLGPHGGTDTQYF. The CDR3, as DNA: TGTGCCAGCAGCTTAGGACTAGGTCCCCACGGGGGCACAGATACGCAGTATTTT.

This clone is a singleton in its sample. The chain combines TRBV7-9 with TRBJ2-7; D is uncertain. Germline assignment: CDR1 SEHNR and CDR2 FQNEAQ (reference sequence). The V end was cut by 5 bases, the J end by 3 bases, with 8 bases between. The length of the CDR3 is 12 residues. The CDR3 nucleotides are TGTGCCAGCAGCCAACGGTTCTACGAGCAGTACTTC. It is translated as CASSQRFYEQYF. Full variable domain (remainder filled in from reference TRBV7-9 and TRBJ2-7): DTGVSQNPRHKITKRGQNVTFRCDPISEHNRLYWYRQTLGQGPEFLTYFQNEAQLEKSRLLSDRFSAERPKGSFSTLEIQRTEQGDSAMYLCASSQRFYEQYFGPGTRLTVT.

This clone is a singleton in its sample. The chain is built from TRBV7-9 and TRBJ2-7; 12 bases agree with TRBD2. CDR1 is SEHNR and CDR2 is FQNEAQ in the germline V gene (reference sequence). The length of the CDR3 is 16 residues. V dropped 5 bases and J dropped 0; count of bases not matched to a gene: 5. The CDR3 nucleotides read TGTGCCAGCAGCCCCCTGACTAGCGGGAGCTCCTACGAGCAGTACTTC. Protein sequence: CASSPLTSGSSYEQYF.

This chain uses TRBV5-1 with TRBJ1-4; D is undetermined. Trimming took off 3 bases at V and 7 bases at J, with 16 bases between the two ends. The CDR3 covers 15 residues. The germline V gene has CDR1 SGHRS and CDR2 YFSETQ. CDR3 DNA sequence: TGCGCCAGCAGCTCCCGGCGGGGAGGGAGTGAAAAACTGTTTTTT. As protein: CASSSRRGGSEKLFF.

The CDR3 sequence is CASTADGDEAFF. In nucleotides, the CDR3 is TGCGCCAGCACCGCGGACGGGGATGAAGCTTTCTTT. The chain joins TRBV5-1 to TRBJ1-1; no clear D gene. The length of the CDR3 is 12 residues. CDR1 and CDR2 (germline): SGHRS, YFSETQ. Trimming shortened V by 6 bases and J by 7 bases, and 13 bases separated the two germline ends.

This chain links TRBV25-1 with TRBJ1-1; D uncertain. This CDR3 region has 12 residues. V dropped 3 bases and J dropped 6 bases, with 8 bases sitting between them. Germline CDR1 MGHDK, CDR2 SYGVNS. Here the CDR3 DNA reads TGTGCCAGCAGTGATTTTGAGTCTGAAGCTTTCTTT. It translates to CASSDFESEAFF.

The CDR3 is CASSDSNEGGKLFF. The CDR3, as DNA: TGTGCCAGCAGTGACTCGAATGAGGGAGGAAAACTGTTTTTT. The chain uses TRBV6-4 and TRBJ1-4; D is ambiguous. CDR1 and CDR2 from the germline V gene are MRHNA and SNTAGT. The CDR3 loop spans 14 amino acids. Trimming removed 0 bases from V and 10 bases from J, with 12 bases in between.

This rearrangement joins TRBV29-1 to TRBJ2-7; D perhaps matches TRBD1 (5 bases). The CDR3 covers 13 residues. Germline V gene lookup returns CDR1 SQVTM and CDR2 ANQGSEA. The V and J ends lost 8 bases and 0 bases respectively, with 14 bases between them. The CDR3 nucleotides are TGCAGCTGCCACGATGGGGCCTCCTACGAGCAGTACTTC. Encoded protein: CSCHDGASYEQYF.

J is TRBJ1-2 and V is TRBV4-3; 8 positions agree with TRBD1. Looked up from germline, CDR1 is LGHNA and CDR2 is YSLEER. V gave up 2 bases and J gave up 7 bases; unmatched junction bases: 6. This CDR3 is 14 amino acids long. The CDR3 sequence: CASSQLTGGSGYTF. In DNA form, the CDR3 reads TGCGCCAGCAGCCAACTCACAGGGGGATCTGGCTACACCTTC.

This rearrangement joins TRBV27 to TRBJ1-5, with TRBD1 matching 7 bases. After removal of 6 bases from V and 7 bases from J, the junction contained 15 bases not matched to a gene. CDR3 size: 16 residues. CDR1 is MNHEY, CDR2 SMNVEV, per germline (reference sequence). The DNA for the CDR3 is TGTGCCAGCAGCCCTCTCGGACAGGTTGGGGGGCAGCCCCAGCATTTT. This gives the protein CASSPLGQVGGQPQHF.

The chain joins TRBV9 to TRBJ1-6; D unclear. CDR3 length: 17 amino acids. V was clipped by 0 bases and J by 0 bases, with 10 bases between them. The germline gives CDR1 SGDLS, CDR2 YYNGEE. CDR3 sequence reads: CASSVGAQISYNSPLHF. Here the CDR3 DNA reads TGTGCCAGCAGCGTAGGGGCGCAAATCTCCTATAATTCACCCCTCCACTTT.

The V gene is TRBV28, the J gene TRBJ2-7; 7 nucleotides line up with TRBD1. Per the germline V gene, CDR1 is MDHEN and CDR2 is SYDVKM. The CDR3 is 14 amino acids. J lost 2 bases, V lost 7 bases, and 8 bases had no gene match. CDR3 nucleotide sequence: TGTGCCAGCAATCCGACAGGGTCCGCCTACGAGCAGTACTTC. It specifies CASNPTGSAYEQYF.

The J gene is TRBJ1-4, the V gene TRBV30, with D perhaps TRBD1 (6 bases). V lost 5 bases, J lost 8 bases, and 18 bases lay in between. CDR1 and CDR2 from the germline V gene are GTSNPN and SVGIG (reference sequence). The length of the CDR3 is 14 residues. The CDR3 sequence: CAWGGGGSGEKLFF. CDR3 DNA sequence: TGTGCCTGGGGTGGAGGGGGTTCTGGAGAAAAACTGTTTTTT.

CDR3 amino acids: CASSPIIRQTPNTEAFF. In DNA, the CDR3 is TGTGCCAGCAGTCCGATCATTAGACAGACCCCGAACACTGAAGCTTTCTTT. The chain is built from TRBV27 and TRBJ1-1; TRBD1 is a possible D gene (5 bases). Trimming pared 5 bases from V and 1 base from J, leaving 20 bases between. Germline lookup yields CDR1 MNHEY and CDR2 SMNVEV (reference sequence). CDR3 length: 17 amino acids.

This clone was picked up a small number of times. The junction departs from germline at one end; a sequencing error may be responsible. This rearrangement joins TRBV7-9 to TRBJ2-7, with TRBD2 as a possible D gene (5 bases). CDR1 is SEHNR, CDR2 FQNEAQ, per germline (reference sequence). This CDR3 has 11 amino acids. The CDR3 reads CASSLDEGIDF. CDR3 sequence (DNA): TGTGCCAGCAGCTTAGATGAGGGAATCGACTTC.

The gene calls are TRBV11-2 and TRBJ2-1; tentatively, D is TRBD2 (6 bases). CDR3 length: 12 residues. Trimming took 1 base from V and 9 from J, leaving 7 bases between them. CDR1 is SGHAT, CDR2 FQNNGV, per germline. The CDR3 sequence: CASSLGAGEQFF. Written as DNA, the CDR3 is TGTGCCAGCAGCTTAGGAGCGGGTGAGCAGTTCTTC.

Only a few counts were recorded for this clone. The chain is built from TRBV4-1 and TRBJ2-7, with TRBD1 as a possible D gene (6 bases). From germline, CDR1 is MGHRA and CDR2 YSYEKL. The CDR3 is made up of 14 amino acids. Trimming took off 4 bases at V and 0 bases at J, with 10 bases between the two ends. The CDR3 bases are TGCGCCAGCAGCCCCGGGACACACTCCTACGAGCAGTACTTC. Translated, it gives CASSPGTHSYEQYF.

V usage is TRBV7-9 and J usage is TRBJ2-7; TRBD2 matches 12 bases. This CDR3 comprises 16 residues. The junction had 8 bases not matched to a gene; V was cut back by 5 bases and J by 3 bases. Germline loops: CDR1 SEHNR, CDR2 FQNEAQ (reference sequence). The CDR3 DNA reads TGTGCCAGCAGCCCACGGACTAGCGGGGAGTTCTACGAGCAGTACTTC. This gives the protein CASSPRTSGEFYEQYF. Using reference TRBV7-9 and TRBJ2-7 for the parts outside the CDR3, the full variable domain is DTGVSQNPRHKITKRGQNVTFRCDPISEHNRLYWYRQTLGQGPEFLTYFQNEAQLEKSRLLSDRFSAERPKGSFSTLEIQRTEQGDSAMYLCASSPRTSGEFYEQYFGPGTRLTVT.

V and J are TRBV5-6 and TRBJ2-1; tentative D call: TRBD1 (6 bases). The V end lost 4 bases, the J end lost 2 bases, and 13 bases lay between the germline ends. This CDR3 has 15 amino acids. CDR1 and CDR2 (germline): SGHDT, YYEEEE. CDR3: CASSPGETTYNEQFF. The CDR3 coding sequence is TGTGCCAGCAGCCCAGGGGAGACAACCTACAATGAGCAGTTCTTC.

The V gene is TRBV4-1, the J gene TRBJ1-3, with TRBD1 identical over 7 bases. Germline assignment: CDR1 MGHRA and CDR2 YSYEKL. The J segment lost 0 bases and the V segment lost 2 bases, leaving 10 bases of the junction unmatched. The CDR3 runs to 18 residues. CDR3 sequence: CASSQWVGGLSSGNTIYF. CDR3 DNA sequence: TGCGCCAGCAGCCAATGGGTAGGGGGCCTTTCCTCTGGAAACACCATATATTTT.

This clone was counted a single time. The chain combines TRBV5-4 with TRBJ2-7; 11 bases fit TRBD2. The ends lost 10 bases at V and 1 base at J; junction bases unmatched: 16. The CDR3 consists of 17 residues. CDR1 and CDR2 (germline): SGHNT, YYREEE (reference sequence). The CDR3 region has the DNA TGTGCCGTCGCCTCCGGGACTAGCGGAATCCTATCCTACGAGCAGTACTTC. Encoded protein: CAVASGTSGILSYEQYF. Supplemented by reference TRBV5-4 and TRBJ2-7, the full variable domain reads ETGVTQSPTHLIKTRGQQVTLRCSSQSGHNTVSWYQQALGQGPQFIFQYYREEENGRGNFPPRFSGLQFPNYSSELNVNALELDDSALYLCAVASGTSGILSYEQYFGPGTRLTVT.

The chain has TRBV28 and TRBJ2-7; TRBD2 agrees at 11 bases. This CDR3 has 20 amino acids. The germline CDR1 and CDR2 sequences are MDHEN and SYDVKM. The trim removed 5 bases at V and 7 bases at J, leaving 25 bases unmatched. The CDR3 DNA sequence: TGTGCCAGCAGTGGAGTGATGGGACTAGCGGCTCCAACTATAGTCTATGAGCAGTACTTC. Protein product: CASSGVMGLAAPTIVYEQYF.

In its sample, this clone was seen a few times. The genes are TRBV5-1 and TRBJ2-7, with a weak D call TRBD2 (6 bases). There are 13 residues in the CDR3. V was pared by 4 bases and J by 1 base, with 9 bases between. The germline gives CDR1 SGHRS, CDR2 YFSETQ. The DNA of the CDR3 is TGCGCCAGCAGCGAGGCGGGATCCTACGAGCAGTACTTC. Its translation is CASSEAGSYEQYF.